The present T cell receptor beta chain was sequenced within a study of breast tumors, draining lymph nodes, adjacent tissues. Points from the study as a whole: Tumor repertoires ranked between lymph nodes and nontumor tissue in diversity, with V and J gene preferences. The lymph node origin of tumor T cells was framed as consistent with a hypothesis, not demonstrated. Luminal-like breast cancer showed significantly higher tumor–nontumor repertoire similarity than basal-like.

On this clonotype: As yet, its antigen is unknown. Its ends do not fully match the called genes, so a read error is possible.

TCRdb processed the multiplex PCR reads anew with MiXCR; each CDR3 protein has one entry. The profile shows 20,000 to 25,000 distinct CDR3 sequences, about 50% of them singletons. CDR3 length: 16 amino acids. Germline lookup yields CDR1 KGHDR and CDR2 SFDVKD. V and J are TRBV24-1 and TRBJ2-1, with 8 positions matching TRBD2. The receptor was derived from a female donor with breast cancer. Some clones in this sample may be carry-over from other donors' samples. Input material: breast tumor tissue. The CDR3 nucleotides read TGCGCCACCACTGCAGCGGGAGTGTTATCCTACAATGAGCAGCTCTTC. This codes for CATTAAGVLSYNEQLF.